One and the same sample provided the 30 T cell receptor beta chains below, sequenced in a study of cytomegalovirus exposure and HLA in healthy donors. The PCR had 60 Vbeta and 13 Jbeta primers. Profiled with immunoSEQ multiplex PCR; TCRdb holds only in-frame clones, not every one. The table lists around 150,000 clones, roughly 79% of them singletons. The sequenced material came from PBMCs. The source of these receptors is a woman in her forties or fifties in good health and CMV-seronegative.

This chain connects TRBV7-2 to TRBJ2-3; no clear D. V shed 3 bases and J shed 5 bases, with 9 bases lying between them. The germline gives CDR1 SGHTA, CDR2 FQGNSA. The CDR3 is 13 amino acids. CDR3 nucleotide sequence: TGTGCCAGCAGCTTGTTAGCCGGAGATACGCAGTATTTT. It is translated as CASSLLAGDTQYF.

The gene calls are TRBV7-9 and TRBJ2-2, with TRBD2 as a possible D gene (5 bases). Germline V CDR1 and CDR2: SEHNR, FQNEAQ (reference sequence). Between the trimmed V and J ends, which lost 5 bases and 3 bases, there was a span of 10 bases. There are 14 residues in the CDR3. The chain's CDR3 is CASSPGLYTGELFF. The CDR3 DNA follows: TGTGCCAGCAGCCCTGGACTGTACACCGGGGAGCTGTTTTTT.

This clone was observed a few times. CDR3 loop: CSAESPRYNEQFF. CDR3 in DNA: TGCAGCGCAGAAAGTCCGAGGTACAATGAGCAGTTCTTC. V is TRBV29-1 and J is TRBJ2-1; the D is unclear. V was cut by 7 bases and J by 4 bases, with 14 bases left in between. The V gene's germline CDR1 is SQVTM and CDR2 ANQGSEA. The CDR3 has 13 amino acids.

The chain couples TRBV19 to TRBJ2-2, with 7 bases fitting TRBD2. This CDR3 has 14 residues. CDR1 LNHDA and CDR2 SQIVND come from the germline V gene (reference sequence). J lost 6 bases, V lost 11 bases, and 12 bases had no gene match. CDR3 DNA sequence: TGTGCCGCCCGAAGGTTGGGAGGGCCCGGGGAGCTGTTTTTT. It encodes CAARRLGGPGELFF.

The chain has TRBV18 and TRBJ1-2; D is unclear. Trimming shortened V by 3 bases and J by 1 base, and 12 bases separated the two germline ends. Germline values: CDR1 KGHSH, CDR2 LQKENI. The CDR3 has 15 residues. Here the CDR3 DNA reads TGTGCCAGCTCACCCACTATGGGGAGTAACTATGGCTACACCTTC. It yields the protein CASSPTMGSNYGYTF. The variable domain in full, with the rest retrieved from reference TRBV18 and TRBJ1-2, is NAGVMQNPRHLVRRRGQEARLRCSPMKGHSHVYWYRQLPEEGLKFMVYLQKENIIDESGMPKERFSAEFPKEGPSILRIQQVVRGDSAAYFCASSPTMGSNYGYTFGSGTRLTVV.

The rearrangement uses TRBV4-1 and TRBJ1-2; 8 positions match TRBD1. Germline V gene lookup returns CDR1 MGHRA and CDR2 YSYEKL. Losses at the gene ends were 1 base for V and 0 bases for J; bases not matched to a gene: 13. This CDR3 has 19 amino acids. The CDR3 DNA follows: TGCGCCAGCAGCCAAGCTCCCGGGACAGGACCACTACCTAACTATGGCTACACCTTC. Translating it yields CASSQAPGTGPLPNYGYTF.

This chain joins TRBV19 and TRBJ1-4; no definite D call. Deletions cut 0 bases from V and 0 bases from J, with 5 bases between. The germline CDR1 and CDR2 sequences are LNHDA and SQIVND (reference sequence). CDR3 length: 15 amino acids. The CDR3 loop reads CASSIDSATNEKLFF. CDR3 nucleotide sequence: TGTGCCAGTAGTATAGACTCTGCAACTAATGAAAAACTGTTTTTT.

This chain uses TRBV19 with TRBJ1-1; D unclear. The CDR3 spans 12 residues. Trimming cost V 3 bases and J 8 bases, with 10 bases left between them. The germline CDR1 and CDR2 sequences are LNHDA and SQIVND (reference sequence). The CDR3 reads CASSMMRGEAFF. CDR3 nucleotide sequence: TGTGCCAGTAGTATGATGAGAGGGGAAGCTTTCTTT. The full variable domain, in which reference TRBV19 and TRBJ1-1 provide the parts outside the CDR3, is DGGITQSPKYLFRKEGQNVTLSCEQNLNHDAMYWYRQDPGQGLRLIYYSQIVNDFQKGDIAEGYSVSREKKESFPLTVTSAQKNPTAFYLCASSMMRGEAFFGQGTRLTVV.

This clone occurred a few times. The genes are TRBV18 and TRBJ1-1, with D tentatively TRBD1 (6 bases). The CDR3 covers 15 residues. Trimming pared 1 base from V and 7 bases from J, leaving 16 bases between. Germline V gene sequence: CDR1 KGHSH, CDR2 LQKENI. The CDR3 sequence is CASSPRAGDGGEAFF. The CDR3 coding sequence is TGTGCCAGCTCACCACGGGCAGGGGATGGCGGTGAAGCTTTCTTT.

For this clone: In the same sample, other DNA sequences code for this CDR3. The chain carries TRBV6-5 and TRBJ1-1; TRBD1 aligns across 7 bases. The germline V gene encodes CDR1 MNHEY and CDR2 SVGAGI. The V and J ends lost 6 bases and 1 base, in that order; junction bases with no gene match: 5. The CDR3 totals 14 residues. The CDR3 sequence is CASRPGTANTEAFF. Here the CDR3 DNA reads TGTGCCAGCAGACCCGGGACAGCGAACACTGAAGCTTTCTTT.

V gene TRBV27 combines with J gene TRBJ1-2; 8 bases fit TRBD1. The V and J ends lost 5 bases and 3 bases, in that order; junction bases with no gene match: 5. This CDR3 spans 14 amino acids. Germline-derived CDR1 and CDR2 are MNHEY and SMNVEV (reference sequence). As DNA, the CDR3 is TGTGCCAGCAGTCAGATGACAGGGGACTATGGCTACACCTTC. Encoded protein: CASSQMTGDYGYTF.

This chain links TRBV7-2 with TRBJ2-5, with TRBD1 as a possible D gene (5 bases). V shed 1 base and J shed 3 bases, with 9 bases lying between them. This CDR3 comprises 14 residues. Germline-derived CDR1 and CDR2 are SGHTA and FQGNSA. CDR3 amino acids: CASSLGTGEETQYF. In DNA form, the CDR3 reads TGTGCCAGCAGCTTAGGAACAGGTGAAGAGACCCAGTACTTC.

This clone was seen only once. The germline gene is not matched at one end of the junction; a read error may be the cause. Written as DNA, the CDR3 is TGTGCCAGCAGCGTATCCGGGACAGAAGGAAACACCACATATTTT. It is translated as CASSVSGTEGNTTYF. The rearrangement uses TRBV9 and TRBJ1-3, with 7 bases lining up with TRBD1. The CDR3 totals 15 residues. The germline V gene has CDR1 SGDLS and CDR2 YYNGEE.

This chain links TRBV19 with TRBJ1-1, with TRBD1 as a possible D gene (6 bases). The V end was cut by 5 bases, the J end by 0 bases, with 16 bases between. Germline-derived CDR1 and CDR2 are LNHDA and SQIVND (reference sequence). The CDR3 has 16 amino acids. This CDR3 is CASSETGPPMNTEAFF. The CDR3 bases are TGTGCCAGTAGTGAGACAGGTCCCCCGATGAACACTGAAGCTTTCTTT. Variable domain in full (rest from reference TRBV19 and TRBJ1-1): DGGITQSPKYLFRKEGQNVTLSCEQNLNHDAMYWYRQDPGQGLRLIYYSQIVNDFQKGDIAEGYSVSREKKESFPLTVTSAQKNPTAFYLCASSETGPPMNTEAFFGQGTRLTVV.

The V gene is TRBV6-6, the J gene TRBJ2-1; a possible D gene is TRBD2 (6 bases). Trimming left V 5 bases short and J 6 bases short, with 14 bases between. The CDR3 covers 14 residues. CDR1 is MNHNY and CDR2 is SVGAGI in the germline V gene (reference sequence). This chain's CDR3 is CASSPSGFANEQFF. DNA of the CDR3: TGTGCCAGCAGTCCAAGCGGGTTTGCCAATGAGCAGTTCTTC.

About this clone: The identical CDR3 is also encoded by other nucleotide sequences in the sample. This chain uses TRBV28 with TRBJ1-1, with unresolved D. This CDR3 spans 12 amino acids. Between the trimmed V and J ends, which lost 5 bases and 5 bases, there was a span of 9 bases. Germline CDR1 reads MDHEN; CDR2 reads SYDVKM. CDR3 loop: CASSMSGTEAFF. The CDR3, as DNA: TGTGCCAGCAGTATGAGCGGAACTGAAGCTTTCTTT.

The chain joins TRBV4-3 to TRBJ2-5; TRBD2 matches 8 bases. V dropped 0 bases and J dropped 6; count of bases not matched to a gene: 3. CDR3 size: 14 residues. Germline loops: CDR1 LGHNA, CDR2 YSLEER. The CDR3, as DNA: TGCGCCAGCAGCCAAGACGCGGGGGGACAGACCCAGTACTTC. Translated, it gives CASSQDAGGQTQYF.

The V call is TRBV4-2, the J call TRBJ1-4, with unresolved D. Deletions cut 1 base from V and 6 bases from J, with 9 bases between. CDR3 length: 14 residues. Germline CDR1 is LGHNA and CDR2 is YNFKEQ. The CDR3 coding sequence is TGTGCCAGCAGCCAAGCGGGTTACGATGAAAAACTGTTTTTT. Its protein is CASSQAGYDEKLFF.

The chain joins TRBV5-8 to TRBJ2-3; TRBD2 agrees at 14 bases. Trimming removed 4 bases from V and 4 bases from J; junction bases left unmatched: 8. CDR1 and CDR2 from the germline V gene are SGHTS and YDEGEE. This CDR3 region has 17 residues. In nucleotides, the CDR3 is TGTGCCAGCAGCACCGCCGGGACTAGCGGGAGAGCAGATACGCAGTATTTT. Protein product: CASSTAGTSGRADTQYF.

This sequence joins TRBV27 and TRBJ2-7, with 7 bases fitting TRBD1. Trimming cost V 5 bases and J 2 bases; bases outside gene matches: 6. The CDR3 is made up of 14 amino acids. Germline CDR1 and CDR2: MNHEY and SMNVEV (reference sequence). The CDR3 sequence is CASSRDSVTYEQYF. CDR3 DNA: TGTGCCAGCAGTCGGGACAGCGTGACCTACGAGCAGTACTTC.

This chain links TRBV11-3 with TRBJ1-2, with unresolved D. In germline, CDR1 is SGHNT, CDR2 YENEEA. The CDR3 contains 13 residues. Trimming pared 4 bases from V and 7 bases from J, leaving 13 bases between. CDR3: CASSSGISGGYTF. CDR3 sequence (DNA): TGTGCCAGCAGCTCGGGTATTTCTGGTGGCTACACCTTC.

This clone occurred a few times. This chain joins TRBV6-5 and TRBJ2-3, with TRBD2 as a possible D gene (5 bases). Trimming cost V 4 bases and J 8 bases, with 13 bases left between them. Germline CDR1 reads MNHEY; CDR2 reads SVGAGI. The CDR3 totals 13 residues. This CDR3 reads CASSLSIRGTQYF. The CDR3 bases are TGTGCCAGCAGTTTATCGATCCGGGGTACGCAGTATTTT.

This chain joins TRBV2 and TRBJ2-7; weak D call: TRBD2 (6 bases). In germline, CDR1 is SNHLY, CDR2 FYNNEI. The CDR3 is 12 residues long. The CDR3 DNA reads TGTGCAAGCGGAGGGAACACCTACGAGCAGTACTTC. Amino acid sequence: CASGGNTYEQYF.

The chain carries TRBV7-6 and TRBJ1-1, with TRBD1 as a possible D gene (6 bases). Trimming took off 5 bases at V and 2 bases at J, with 24 bases between the two ends. There are 18 residues in the CDR3. CDR1 and CDR2 (germline): SGHVS, FNYEAQ. CDR3 region: CASSRDVPSGTLNTEAFF. CDR3 nucleotide sequence: TGTGCCAGCAGCCGAGATGTCCCATCCGGGACACTCAACACTGAAGCTTTCTTT.

The chain carries TRBV9 and TRBJ2-5; 8 bases line up with TRBD2. The CDR3 totals 14 residues. V lost 3 bases, J lost 5 bases, and 6 bases stayed unmatched. Germline assignment: CDR1 SGDLS and CDR2 YYNGEE. The CDR3 bases are TGTGCCAGCAGCGGTAATAGCGGGGCTGAGACCCAGTACTTC. The encoded protein is CASSGNSGAETQYF.

With respect to this clone: Other DNA sequences from this sample encode an identical CDR3 as well. The chain links TRBV9 to TRBJ2-2, with D perhaps TRBD1 (6 bases). Germline loops: CDR1 SGDLS, CDR2 YYNGEE. The V end lost 0 bases, the J end lost 6 bases, and 6 bases lay between the germline ends. The CDR3 is made up of 13 amino acids. CDR3 amino acids: CASSVEGAGELFF. In DNA form, the CDR3 reads TGTGCCAGCAGCGTAGAGGGGGCCGGGGAGCTGTTTTTT.

The V gene is TRBV6-1, the J gene TRBJ2-7; D gene ambiguous. Germline assignment: CDR1 MNHNS and CDR2 SASEGT. The CDR3 runs to 12 residues. V was pared by 4 bases and J by 3 bases, with 7 bases between. The chain's CDR3 is CASSGYSYEQYF. The DNA for the CDR3 is TGTGCCAGCAGTGGGTACAGCTACGAGCAGTACTTC.

J is TRBJ2-3 and V is TRBV30; 11 bases line up with TRBD2. The V segment lost 5 bases and the J segment 2 bases; nucleotides outside the gene matches: 3. Germline CDR1 and CDR2: GTSNPN and SVGIG (reference sequence). This CDR3 spans 14 amino acids. CDR3: CAWRLAGNTDTQYF. DNA of the CDR3: TGTGCCTGGCGACTAGCGGGAAACACAGATACGCAGTATTTT. Full variable domain (rest looked up from reference TRBV30 and TRBJ2-3): SQTIHQWPATLVQPVGSPLSLECTVEGTSNPNLYWYRQAAGRGLQLLFYSVGIGQISSEVPQNLSASRPQDRQFILSSKKLLLSDSGFYLCAWRLAGNTDTQYFGPGTRLTVL.

The chain uses TRBV27 and TRBJ1-6; D uncertain. This CDR3 region has 13 residues. From germline, CDR1 is MNHEY and CDR2 SMNVEV (reference sequence). V dropped 3 bases and J dropped 7 bases, with 7 bases sitting between them. The CDR3, as DNA: TGTGCCAGCAGTTTGTTCTCGAATTCACCCCTCCACTTT. It encodes CASSLFSNSPLHF.

This clone was seen more than once but under ten times. This rearrangement joins TRBV29-1 to TRBJ2-1; 7 nucleotides line up with TRBD2. Trimming took 6 bases from V and 16 from J; bases not matched to a gene: 3. The germline CDR1 and CDR2 sequences are SQVTM and ANQGSEA. The CDR3 has 8 residues. Written as DNA, the CDR3 is TGCAGCGTGGGAGGGAATTTCTTC. It yields the protein CSVGGNFF.